Listed below are T cell receptor beta chains from one sample, sequenced in a study of cytotoxic CD8 clonotypes in ibrutinib-treated CLL. Clones were read by immunoSEQ multiplex PCR, and TCRdb kept only the in-frame ones, dropping some. The data show about 270,000 clones, with around 76% seen just once and about 5.8% held by the top ten. Sample: PBMCs, taken at disease progression, from a patient treated with ibrutinib. These receptors all stem from a human donor with chronic lymphocytic leukemia. CDR3s include the opening cysteine and the closing phenylalanine or tryptophan. A D gene is named only where the DNA matches it firmly. Some rows mark clone size as missing; the rest say once, few, many or name a class of expanded clone.

J: TRBJ1-2
D: .
V: TRBV20-1
size: .
DNA: TGCAGTGCCGACAAGGAATATGGCTACACCTTC
CDR3: CSADKEYGYTF

J: TRBJ2-1
D: .
V: TRBV5-1
size: .
DNA: TGCGCCAGCAGCCGGAGTTACAATGAGCAGTTCTTC
CDR3: CASSRSYNEQFF

J: TRBJ2-2
D: TRBD2
V: TRBV9
size: .
DNA: TGTGCCAGCAGCGTAGCTAGCGGGAGCTTCGGGGAGCTGTTTTTT
CDR3: CASSVASGSFGELFF

J: TRBJ1-6
D: .
V: TRBV18
size: .
DNA: TGTGCCAGCTCACGATTAGCCCTGGGCACTTCCTATAATTCACCCCTCCACTTT
CDR3: CASSRLALGTSYNSPLHF

J: TRBJ2-7
D: .
V: TRBV11-2
size: .
DNA: TGTGCCAGCAGCGTGGGGGCGGCGGGTTACGAGCAGTACTTC
CDR3: CASSVGAAGYEQYF

J: TRBJ2-3
D: TRBD1
V: TRBV5-4
size: few
DNA: TGTGCCAGCGGGGACAGGCACTTCACAGATACGCAGTATTTT
CDR3: CASGDRHFTDTQYF

J: TRBJ1-6
D: .
V: TRBV27
size: .
DNA: TGTGCCAGCAGGTTGGACAGACTATCCTATAATTCACCCCTCCACTTT
CDR3: CASRLDRLSYNSPLHF

J: TRBJ2-3
D: TRBD1
V: TRBV7-3
size: .
DNA: TGTGCCAGCAGCTTAGCGACAGGGACAGATACGCAGTATTTT
CDR3: CASSLATGTDTQYF

J: TRBJ2-1
D: TRBD2
V: TRBV28
size: .
DNA: TGTGCCAGCAGTCCGGGACTAGCGGGAGGAGGGCTTTACAATGAGCAGTTCTTC
CDR3: CASSPGLAGGGLYNEQFF

J: TRBJ2-7
D: TRBD2
V: TRBV4-3
size: .
DNA: TGCGCCAGCAGCCAAGGAAGGACTAGCGGGGCCTACGAGCAGTACTTC
CDR3: CASSQGRTSGAYEQYF

J: TRBJ2-7
D: TRBD1
V: TRBV9
size: .
DNA: TGTGCCAGCAGCGGGGACAGGGCCTACGAGCAGTACTTC
CDR3: CASSGDRAYEQYF

J: TRBJ2-5
D: .
V: TRBV29-1
size: .
DNA: TGCAGCGGCATCGGGGAGGAGACCCAGTACTTC
CDR3: CSGIGEETQYF

J: TRBJ1-2
D: .
V: TRBV20-1
size: .
DNA: TGCAGTCCACGGGGACTCTATGGCTACACCTTC
CDR3: CSPRGLYGYTF

J: TRBJ2-3
D: TRBD1
V: TRBV29-1
size: .
DNA: TGCAGCGCGTCAGGGGGCCCTAGCACAGATACGCAGTATTTT
CDR3: CSASGGPSTDTQYF

J: TRBJ2-2
D: TRBD1
V: TRBV29-1
size: .
DNA: TGCAGCGCCTGGGACAGTTATACCGGGGAGCTGTTTTTT
CDR3: CSAWDSYTGELFF

J: TRBJ2-1
D: .
V: TRBV12-5
size: .
DNA: TGTGCTAGTGGTTTAGGGCAAGGGGGTTACAATGAGCAGTTCTTC
CDR3: CASGLGQGGYNEQFF

J: TRBJ2-7
D: .
V: TRBV5-5
size: .
DNA: TGTGCCAGCAGCTCCCCAGAAACCTTCTCCTACGAGCAGTACTTC
CDR3: CASSSPETFSYEQYF

J: TRBJ2-4
D: .
V: TRBV6-1
size: .
DNA: TGTGCCAGCACCCCGGGAGCCACGGCGGTGGACATTCAGTACTTC
CDR3: CASTPGATAVDIQYF

J: TRBJ2-2
D: TRBD2
V: TRBV11-2
size: .
DNA: TGTGCCAGCAGCCTTAGCGGGGACAACACCGGGGAGCTGTTTTTT
CDR3: CASSLSGDNTGELFF

J: TRBJ2-1
D: .
V: TRBV19
size: .
DNA: TGTGCCAGTAGGAAGGACCCCAGGGGCCGAAATGAGCAGTTCTTC
CDR3: CASRKDPRGRNEQFF

J: TRBJ2-7
D: TRBD2
V: TRBV5-5
size: .
DNA: TGTGCCAGCAGCTTATCCCCGGGACTAGCGGCCGCCTACGAGCAGTACTTC
CDR3: CASSLSPGLAAAYEQYF

J: TRBJ1-2
D: .
V: TRBV10-2
size: .
DNA: TGCGCCAGCAGTGCCCTCGGCTACACCTTC
CDR3: CASSALGYTF

J: TRBJ2-5
D: TRBD1
V: TRBV7-2
size: .
DNA: TGTGCCAGCAGCTTAGCGGACAGGGAGGCCCAGTACTTC
CDR3: CASSLADREAQYF

J: TRBJ2-7
D: .
V: TRBV11-2
size: .
DNA: TGTGCCAGCAGCTTAAGCACTAGCACCTACGAGCAGTACTTC
CDR3: CASSLSTSTYEQYF

J: TRBJ2-3
D: .
V: TRBV6-5
size: .
DNA: TGTGCCAGCAGTTACGTTGGGTGGTCAGATACGCAGTATTTT
CDR3: CASSYVGWSDTQYF

J: TRBJ1-6
D: .
V: TRBV11-2
size: .
DNA: TGTGCCAGCAGCTTACCCCGGGGCAACTATAATTCACCCCTCCACTTT
CDR3: CASSLPRGNYNSPLHF

J: TRBJ1-1
D: .
V: TRBV29-1
size: .
DNA: TGCAGCGGGCAACCTAGTGGGACGTTCCCTTTCTTT
CDR3: CSGQPSGTFPFF

J: TRBJ2-4
D: .
V: TRBV7-2
size: .
DNA: TGTGCCAGCAGCACTGGTGGGACCTTAGCCAAAAACATTCAGTACTTC
CDR3: CASSTGGTLAKNIQYF

J: TRBJ1-1
D: .
V: TRBV9
size: .
DNA: TGTGCCAGCAGCCCCGAGGGGGGGGGCACTGAAGCTTTCTTT
CDR3: CASSPEGGGTEAFF

J: TRBJ2-7
D: .
V: TRBV11-3
size: .
DNA: TGTGCCAGCAGCTTATACACCTCCTACGAGCAGTACTTC
CDR3: CASSLYTSYEQYF

J: TRBJ2-2
D: .
V: TRBV25-1
size: .
DNA: TGTGCCAGCAGTATACAGGGACCATACACCGGGGAGCTGTTTTTT
CDR3: CASSIQGPYTGELFF

J: TRBJ2-5
D: .
V: TRBV2
size: .
DNA: TGTGCCAGCAGTGAAGGGACGATACAAGAGACCCAGTACTTC
CDR3: CASSEGTIQETQYF

J: TRBJ2-7
D: .
V: TRBV7-8
size: .
DNA: TGTGCCAGCCTGGCCGGACACTCCTACGAGCAGTACTTC
CDR3: CASLAGHSYEQYF

J: TRBJ2-2
D: .
V: TRBV5-6
size: few
DNA: TGTGCCAGCAGCTTGGTGGCAGTAAGCACCGGGGAGCTGTTTTTT
CDR3: CASSLVAVSTGELFF

J: TRBJ2-5
D: TRBD2
V: TRBV28
size: few
DNA: TGTGCCAGCAGAACCGGGAGGCAACAAGAGACCCAGTACTTC
CDR3: CASRTGRQQETQYF

J: TRBJ1-4
D: .
V: TRBV6-5
size: .
DNA: TGTGCCAGCAGTACCGGTTCCGTGGCTGAAAAACTGTTTTTT
CDR3: CASSTGSVAEKLFF

J: TRBJ2-5
D: .
V: TRBV5-6
size: .
DNA: TGTGCCAGCAGCTTCGTACCCGCCCAAGAGACCCAGTACTTC
CDR3: CASSFVPAQETQYF

J: TRBJ1-4
D: TRBD1
V: TRBV4-1
size: .
DNA: TGCGCCAGCAGCCATACAGGGGGATGGGGTGAAAAACTGTTTTTT
CDR3: CASSHTGGWGEKLFF

J: TRBJ2-7
D: TRBD1
V: TRBV18
size: .
DNA: TGTGCCCCGAGCCCAGGGGGCTCGGACGAGCAGTACTTC
CDR3: CAPSPGGSDEQYF

J: TRBJ2-1
D: .
V: TRBV4-1
size: .
DNA: TGCGCCAGCAGCCAATTAGGGGGGGCTGAGCAGTTCTTC
CDR3: CASSQLGGAEQFF

J: TRBJ1-1
D: .
V: TRBV29-1
size: once
DNA: TGCAGCGTATCCAGAAAGTACACTGAAGCTTTCTTT
CDR3: CSVSRKYTEAFF

J: TRBJ1-2
D: TRBD1
V: TRBV14
size: .
DNA: TGTGCCAGCAGCCAAGTGGACAGGGGGCCCTATGGCTACACCTTC
CDR3: CASSQVDRGPYGYTF

J: TRBJ2-4
D: .
V: TRBV19
size: .
DNA: TGTGCCAGTAGTATAGTTACAGCAGCCAAAAACATTCAGTACTTC
CDR3: CASSIVTAAKNIQYF

J: TRBJ2-3
D: TRBD2
V: TRBV9
size: .
DNA: TGTGCCAGCAGCGTAGGGGTGTGGACTAGCGGGACCTGGGATACGCAGTATTTT
CDR3: CASSVGVWTSGTWDTQYF

J: TRBJ2-7
D: TRBD1
V: TRBV15
size: .
DNA: TGTGCCACCAGCAGATCACCCCAGGGGGCTATGGACGAGCAGTACTTC
CDR3: CATSRSPQGAMDEQYF

J: TRBJ2-3
D: .
V: TRBV19
size: .
DNA: TGTGCCAGTAGTATGAGGGGCCCGGGTTCTGGCACAGATACGCAGTATTTT
CDR3: CASSMRGPGSGTDTQYF

J: TRBJ2-7
D: .
V: TRBV10-1
size: .
DNA: TGCGCCAGCAGTGAGAAGGGTCACCCCTACGAGCAGTACTTC
CDR3: CASSEKGHPYEQYF

J: TRBJ1-2
D: .
V: TRBV15
size: few
DNA: TGTGCCACCAGAGCCCGGGACTTTGCTAACTATGGCTACACCTTC
CDR3: CATRARDFANYGYTF

J: TRBJ2-7
D: .
V: TRBV6-5
size: few
DNA: TGTGCCAGCAGTTACAACCGTGGGGGGAGCTCCTACGAGCAGTACTTC
CDR3: CASSYNRGGSSYEQYF